This record looks at one T cell receptor beta chain sequence and its context. The antigen is undetermined. This sample was included in a study of tumor-infiltrating lymphocytes in localized non-small cell lung cancer. Whole-study context: Each patient gave resected tumor and non-adjacent uninvolved lung tissue.

The protocol was immunoSEQ multiplex PCR, while the TCRdb copy is restricted to in-frame clones and leaves out a portion. This repertoire shows thousands of clones, about 60% found once; its top ten account for 10% to 15%. Findings and limits, study-wide: T-cell fraction did not differ between immunotypes IM1 and IM2. Each assay used a separate piece of the same tissue.

The CDR3 contains 14 residues. The germline CDR1 and CDR2 sequences are SEHNR and FQNEAQ (reference sequence). The V and J ends lost 8 bases and 3 bases respectively, with 17 bases between them. The V and J genes are TRBV7-9 and TRBJ2-7; maybe TRBD1 (6 bases). The TCR sequence derives from a human donor with non-small cell lung cancer. The sample consisted of uninvolved lung tissue not adjacent to the tumor. CDR3 protein: CASAPGTTSYEQYF. CDR3 coding DNA: TGTGCCAGCGCCCCCGGGACAACTAGCTACGAGCAGTACTTC.